These 18 T cell receptor beta chains came from one sample sequenced in a study of early T cells in non-severe SARS-CoV-2 infection. TCRdb used MiXCR to reprocess the 5' RACE reads, holding one entry per CDR3 protein. The data contain about 47,000 distinct CDR3 sequences, roughly a tenth of them seen just once; the ten biggest clones take up approximately 4.9%. The source was whole blood, collected at baseline. The receptors shown here come from an adult who was a healthcare worker with PCR-confirmed SARS-CoV-2 infection or an uninfected control (not recorded which).

The V call is TRBV12-3 or TRBV12-4, the J call TRBJ2-5, with no clear D. V was pared by 2 bases and J by 1 base, with 8 bases between. This CDR3 has 14 amino acids. The CDR3 spells CASSLLLSQETQYF. For the CDR3, the DNA is TGTGCCAGCAGTTTACTTCTAAGCCAAGAGACCCAGTACTTC.

V gene TRBV21-1 combines with J gene TRBJ2-2. TRBV21-1 is a listed pseudogene. This CDR3 has 12 amino acids. CDR3 protein: CASSKGPGELFF. In DNA, the CDR3 is TGTGCCAGCAGCAAAGGACCGGGGGAGCTGTTTTTT.

There are many counts of this clonotype. The chain has TRBV7-2 and TRBJ2-5, with 8 bases aligning to TRBD1. The trim removed 3 bases at V and 2 bases at J, leaving 2 bases unmatched. The CDR3 totals 14 residues. Germline V gives CDR1 SGHTA, CDR2 FQGNSA. The CDR3 protein is CASSFGQGQETQYF. CDR3 DNA: TGTGCCAGCAGCTTCGGACAGGGTCAAGAGACCCAGTACTTC.

For this clonotype: This CDR3 is missing its conserved last phenylalanine or tryptophan, likely due to a read error. The CDR3 region has the DNA TGCAGCGCCGGCTTTGATACCTACAATGAGCAGTTCTCC. Translation: CSAGFDTYNEQFS. The J gene is TRBJ2-1, the V gene TRBV29-1; no definite D call. This CDR3 is 13 amino acids long. V lost 7 bases and J 2 bases, leaving 12 bases between the germline ends. Germline loops: CDR1 SQVTM, CDR2 ANQGSEA.

This clonotype was picked up many times. The CDR3 DNA reads TGTGCCAGCAGCCGATTACAGTCGGTGGGAGAAAAACTGTTTTTT. Translated, it gives CASSRLQSVGEKLFF. This chain links TRBV5-5 with TRBJ1-4, with D hard to call. Trimming shortened V by 4 bases and J by 8 bases, and 18 bases separated the two germline ends. CDR1 SGHKS and CDR2 YYEKEE come from the germline V gene (reference sequence). The CDR3 loop spans 15 amino acids.

This clonotype was seen more than once but under ten times. The chain carries TRBV4-3 and TRBJ2-1; perhaps TRBD2 as D (7 bases). Germline-derived CDR1 and CDR2 are LGHNA and YSLEER. CDR3 length: 16 amino acids. The V end lost 0 bases, the J end lost 4 bases, and 13 bases lay between the germline ends. The CDR3 region is CASSQEGAGAYNEQFF. The DNA of the CDR3 is TGCGCCAGCAGCCAAGAGGGCGCGGGGGCTTACAATGAGCAGTTCTTC.

This clonotype showed up many times. The gene calls are TRBV20-1 and TRBJ2-5, with TRBD1 matching 7 bases. The V gene end was trimmed by 8 bases and the J gene end by 4 bases; junction bases not matched to a gene: 7. In germline, CDR1 is DFQATT, CDR2 SNEGSKA (reference sequence). This CDR3 region has 12 residues. The CDR3 reads CSLQGVGETQYF. The CDR3 bases are TGCAGTCTCCAGGGGGTCGGAGAGACCCAGTACTTC.

This clonotype has just a few counts. V usage is TRBV21-1 and J usage is TRBJ2-3. TRBV21-1 is tagged as a pseudogene. This CDR3 contains 14 residues. This chain's CDR3 is CASSTAGPTDTQYF. The CDR3 nucleotides are TGTGCCAGCAGCACTGCAGGACCTACAGATACGCAGTATTTT.

In nucleotides, the CDR3 is TGTGCCAGCAGCAGGGATGGCGGGGAGACCCAGTACTTC. Its protein is CASSRDGGETQYF. The chain is built from TRBV7-9 and TRBJ2-5; tentative D call: TRBD2 (5 bases). Germline V gives CDR1 SEHNR, CDR2 FQNEAQ (reference sequence). Trimming took 5 bases from V and 5 from J, leaving 12 bases between them. The CDR3 covers 13 residues.

This clonotype was observed at least ten times. The genes are TRBV27 and TRBJ1-5, with 8 bases identical to TRBD1. The V and J ends lost 6 bases and 0 bases, in that order; junction bases with no gene match: 4. The CDR3 has 15 amino acids. Germline V gene lookup returns CDR1 MNHEY and CDR2 SMNVEV (reference sequence). This CDR3 is CASRPQGASNQPQHF. DNA of the CDR3: TGTGCCAGCAGACCTCAGGGGGCTAGCAATCAGCCCCAGCATTTT.

This clonotype has a count of ten or more. This CDR3 reads CASSHMTAQETQYF. The CDR3, as DNA: TGTGCCAGCAGCCACATGACAGCGCAAGAGACCCAGTACTTC. The chain recombines TRBV7-2 with TRBJ2-5, with D possibly being TRBD1 (5 bases). This CDR3 region has 14 residues. Deletions cut 5 bases from V and 2 bases from J, with 12 bases between. Germline V gene sequence: CDR1 SGHTA, CDR2 FQGNSA.

J is TRBJ1-1 and V is TRBV20-1; no reliable D call. CDR1 is DFQATT and CDR2 is SNEGSKA in the germline V gene (reference sequence). The CDR3 sequence is 12 residues long. V lost 3 bases and J lost 4, with 9 bases in between. CDR3 sequence: CSASFFSTEAFF. The CDR3 bases are TGCAGTGCTAGTTTTTTCAGCACTGAAGCTTTCTTT.

This clonotype was detected a few times. The chain recombines TRBV6-2 or TRBV6-3 with TRBJ2-2; TRBD2 matches at 8 bases. CDR3 size: 15 residues. From germline, CDR1 is MNHEY and CDR2 SVGEGT. Trimming cost V 0 bases and J 6 bases; bases outside gene matches: 3. In DNA form, the CDR3 reads TGTGCCAGCAGTTACTCGAGCGGGGGCTCCGGGGAGCTGTTTTTT. This gives the protein CASSYSSGGSGELFF.

There are a few counts of this clonotype. The genes are TRBV20-1 and TRBJ2-1; D is unclear. V dropped 0 bases and J dropped 8 bases, with 8 bases sitting between them. This CDR3 has 12 amino acids. Germline lookup yields CDR1 DFQATT and CDR2 SNEGSKA (reference sequence). The CDR3 reads CSAREPFYEQFF. CDR3 nucleotides: TGCAGTGCTAGAGAACCTTTCTATGAGCAGTTCTTC.

In its sample, this clonotype was seen a few times. The genes are TRBV12-3 or TRBV12-4 and TRBJ2-1, with D hard to call. The CDR3 is made up of 16 amino acids. Trimming left V 5 bases short and J 10 bases short, with 24 bases between. CDR3 coding DNA: TGTGCCAGCAGTCAACAGAGTTTGTCCTCACGCGGCGAGCAGTTCTTC. As protein: CASSQQSLSSRGEQFF.

This clonotype was seen only a few times. The chain couples TRBV4-3 to TRBJ1-1; the D gene is possibly TRBD1 (5 bases). The V end was cut by 0 bases, the J end by 4 bases, with 9 bases between. The CDR3 sequence is 14 residues long. Germline V CDR1 and CDR2: LGHNA, YSLEER. The CDR3 coding sequence is TGCGCCAGCAGCCAAGATGGGGGAGGCACTGAAGCTTTCTTT. It specifies CASSQDGGGTEAFF.

This rearrangement joins TRBV9 to TRBJ2-1; D is unresolved. Germline assignment: CDR1 SGDLS and CDR2 YYNGEE. This CDR3 has 16 amino acids. The germline V and J ends were trimmed by 0 bases and 2 bases, with 12 bases remaining between them. In nucleotides, the CDR3 is TGTGCCAGCAGCGTAGAGGCGAGTTGGACCTACAATGAGCAGTTCTTC. Amino acids: CASSVEASWTYNEQFF. The complete variable domain, with remaining parts taken from reference TRBV9 and TRBJ2-1, reads DSGVTQTPKHLITATGQRVTLRCSPRSGDLSVYWYQQSLDQGLQFLIQYYNGEERAKGNILERFSAQQFPDLHSELNLSSLELGDSALYFCASSVEASWTYNEQFFGPGTRLTVL.

V is TRBV20-1 and J is TRBJ2-5, with TRBD1 matching 7 bases. Germline CDR1 and CDR2: DFQATT and SNEGSKA (reference sequence). The CDR3 length is 14 residues. Germline trimming cut 6 bases from V and 1 base from J; bases unmatched to any gene: 8. Here the CDR3 reads CSAPTRDSQETQYF. CDR3 DNA: TGCAGTGCCCCCACCCGGGACAGCCAAGAGACCCAGTACTTC.